This T cell receptor beta chain originates from a study of PD-1 blockade in classical Hodgkin lymphoma. There was relapse after autologous stem cell transplantation in every patient, and there was variation in brentuximab vedotin exposure. The CDR3 has 14 amino acids. Trimming removed 1 base from V and 5 bases from J, with 8 bases in between. Germline assignment: CDR1 LNHNV and CDR2 YYDKDF (reference sequence). The table lists this clone with a count of one. TCRdb keeps only in-frame clones here, not all; method: immunoSEQ multiplex PCR. The sample lists 40,000 to 45,000 clones, approximately 78% occurring once.

The starting material was peripheral blood mononuclear cells (PBMCs), obtained at baseline. V is TRBV15 and J is TRBJ2-2; the D gene could be TRBD1 or TRBD2 (5 bases each). This clonotype was sampled from a human donor with classical Hodgkin lymphoma. CDR3 loop: CATSRGGETGELFF. DNA of the CDR3: TGTGCCACCAGCAGAGGAGGGGAAACCGGGGAGCTGTTTTTT.